This TCR beta chain was sequenced for a study of preoperative IRX-2 immunotherapy in early breast cancer. Indicated treatment: preoperative locoregional IRX-2 cytokine immunotherapy. Samples came from a phase Ib trial of preoperative locoregional IRX-2 cytokine immunotherapy. The table came from immunoSEQ multiplex PCR; TCRdb's copy has only in-frame clones and leaves some out. The top ten hold roughly 3.1% of the sample, which has tens of thousands of clones, about four fifths seen once. Germline CDR1 and CDR2: MNHGY and SAAAGT. V dropped 5 bases and J dropped 5 bases, with 16 bases sitting between them. CDR3 length: 15 amino acids.

This TCR derives from a human donor with breast cancer. J is TRBJ2-1 and V is TRBV6-8; tentatively, D is TRBD1 (6 bases). The biological material was taken from a patient treated with IRX-2 immunotherapy. The CDR3 reads CASSPGTTYDNEQFF. CDR3 nucleotide sequence: TGTGCCAGCAGTCCAGGGACAACCTACGACAATGAGCAGTTCTTC.